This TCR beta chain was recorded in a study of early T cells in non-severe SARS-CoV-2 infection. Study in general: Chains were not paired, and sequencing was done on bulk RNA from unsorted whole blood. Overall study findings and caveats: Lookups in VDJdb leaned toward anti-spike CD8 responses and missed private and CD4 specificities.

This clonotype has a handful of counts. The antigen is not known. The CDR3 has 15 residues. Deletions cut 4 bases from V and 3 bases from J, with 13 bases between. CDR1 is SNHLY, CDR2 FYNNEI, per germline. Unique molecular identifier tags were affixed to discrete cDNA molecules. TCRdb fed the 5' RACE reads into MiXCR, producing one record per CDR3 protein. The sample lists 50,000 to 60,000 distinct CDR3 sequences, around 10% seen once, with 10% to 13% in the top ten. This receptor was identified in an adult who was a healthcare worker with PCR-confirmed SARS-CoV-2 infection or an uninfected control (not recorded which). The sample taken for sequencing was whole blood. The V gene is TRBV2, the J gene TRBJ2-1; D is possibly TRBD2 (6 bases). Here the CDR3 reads CASSAAGNLYNEQFF. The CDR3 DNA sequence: TGTGCCAGCAGTGCCGCGGGGAACCTCTACAATGAGCAGTTCTTC.